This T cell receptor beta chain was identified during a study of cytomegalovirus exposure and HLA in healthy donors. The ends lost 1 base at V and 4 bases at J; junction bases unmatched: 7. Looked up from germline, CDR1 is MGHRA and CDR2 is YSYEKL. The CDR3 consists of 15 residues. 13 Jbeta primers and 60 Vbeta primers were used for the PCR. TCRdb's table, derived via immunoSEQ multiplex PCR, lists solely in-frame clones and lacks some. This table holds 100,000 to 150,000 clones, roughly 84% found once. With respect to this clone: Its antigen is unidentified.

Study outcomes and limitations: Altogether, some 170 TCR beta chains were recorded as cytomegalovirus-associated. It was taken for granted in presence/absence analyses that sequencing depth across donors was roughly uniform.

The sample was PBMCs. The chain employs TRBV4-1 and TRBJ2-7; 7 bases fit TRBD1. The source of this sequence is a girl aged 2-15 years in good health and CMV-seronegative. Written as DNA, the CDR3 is TGCGCCAGCAGCCAAGCAGAGGGGGCGCAATACGAGCAGTACTTC. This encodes CASSQAEGAQYEQYF.